The following is a TCR beta chain sequence with its context. The germline V gene encodes CDR1 SGHAT and CDR2 FQNNGV. CDR3 length: 14 amino acids. The V and J ends lost 3 bases and 0 bases respectively, with 9 bases between them. Profiled with immunoSEQ multiplex PCR; TCRdb holds only in-frame clones, not every one. This table has around 92,000 clones, around 92% appearing once. The data were taken from a study of T cell changes during pregnancy in multiple sclerosis. The genes are TRBV11-2 and TRBJ2-7, with a weak D call TRBD2 (6 bases). Material: peripheral blood, obtained in the third trimester of pregnancy. This TCR was sampled from a female donor with multiple sclerosis, enrolled in a pregnancy study. The CDR3 DNA reads TGTGCCAGCAGCTTCGGAGGGGTCTCCTACGAGCAGTACTTC. This translates into CASSFGGVSYEQYF.